One T cell receptor beta chain is described in this entry. This specimen belongs to a study of blood T cell repertoires in COVID-19. Cohorts were assigned according to the clinical history that participants reported. Two negative PCRs, clearance, or symptom resolution characterized the recovered Cohort 3 donors. Source study methods: Nucleated cell number was recorded as an estimate derived from reference gene primer amplification. Measured with immunoSEQ multiplex PCR; TCRdb has only the in-frame clones, and not every one. V and J calls and clone size come straight from that table; D and trimming were deduced from the DNA. The data contain around 200,000 clones, approximately 85% of them seen just once; the ten biggest clones take up around 6.2%. This TCR came from a man aged 40-49 years who had recovered from COVID-19. Sample: PBMCs or T cells enriched from blood (not recorded which).

The CDR3 protein is CASSEPSGNRYEQYF. The DNA of the CDR3 is TGTGCCAGCAGTGAACCTAGCGGGAACAGGTACGAGCAGTACTTC. The rearrangement joins TRBV2 to TRBJ2-7, with TRBD2 matching over 9 bases. CDR1 SNHLY and CDR2 FYNNEI come from the germline V gene. V shed 2 bases, J shed 4 bases, and the junction held 6 bases outside the gene matches. This CDR3 region has 15 residues.